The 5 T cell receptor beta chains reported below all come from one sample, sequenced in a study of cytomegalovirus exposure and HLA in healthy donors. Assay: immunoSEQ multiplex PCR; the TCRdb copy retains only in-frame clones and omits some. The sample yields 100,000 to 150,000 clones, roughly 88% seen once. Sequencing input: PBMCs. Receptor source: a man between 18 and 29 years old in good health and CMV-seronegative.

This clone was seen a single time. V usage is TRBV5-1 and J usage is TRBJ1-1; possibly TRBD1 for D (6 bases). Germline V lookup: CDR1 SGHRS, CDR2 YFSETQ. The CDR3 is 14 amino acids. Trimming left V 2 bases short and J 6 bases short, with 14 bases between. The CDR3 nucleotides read TGCGCCAGCAGCTTAAGACAGGTTAATGCTGAAGCTTTCTTT. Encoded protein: CASSLRQVNAEAFF. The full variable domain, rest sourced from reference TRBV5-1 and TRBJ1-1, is KAGVTQTPRYLIKTRGQQVTLSCSPISGHRSVSWYQQTPGQGLQFLFEYFSETQRNKGNFPGRFSGRQFSNSRSEMNVSTLELGDSALYLCASSLRQVNAEAFFGQGTRLTVV.

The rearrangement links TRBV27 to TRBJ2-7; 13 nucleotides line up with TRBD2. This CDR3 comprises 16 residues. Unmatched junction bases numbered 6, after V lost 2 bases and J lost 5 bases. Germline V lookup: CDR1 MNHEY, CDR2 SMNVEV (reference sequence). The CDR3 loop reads CASSLEPGLAGDEQYF. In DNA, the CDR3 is TGTGCCAGCAGTTTAGAACCAGGACTAGCGGGGGACGAGCAGTACTTC.

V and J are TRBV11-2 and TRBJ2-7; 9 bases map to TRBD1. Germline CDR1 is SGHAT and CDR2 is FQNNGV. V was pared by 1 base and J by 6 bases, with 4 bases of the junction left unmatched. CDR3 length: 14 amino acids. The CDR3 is CASSLVDRGSEQYF. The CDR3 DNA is TGTGCCAGCAGCTTAGTGGACAGGGGTAGCGAGCAGTACTTC.

The CDR3 here is CASSLLSREPYNEQFF. CDR3 DNA sequence: TGTGCCAGCAGTTTACTTTCGCGGGAGCCCTACAATGAGCAGTTCTTC. The genes are TRBV27 and TRBJ2-1; 7 positions agree with TRBD2. With V trimmed by 2 bases and J by 2 bases, 6 bases remained unmatched. Germline lookup yields CDR1 MNHEY and CDR2 SMNVEV (reference sequence). The CDR3 consists of 16 residues.

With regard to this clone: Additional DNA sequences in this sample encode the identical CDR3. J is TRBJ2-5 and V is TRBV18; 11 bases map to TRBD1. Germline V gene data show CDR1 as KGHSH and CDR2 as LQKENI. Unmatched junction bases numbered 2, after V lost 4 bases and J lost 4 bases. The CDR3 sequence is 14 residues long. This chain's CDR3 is CASSLGQGGETQYF. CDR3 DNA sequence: TGTGCCAGCTCACTGGGACAGGGGGGAGAGACCCAGTACTTC.